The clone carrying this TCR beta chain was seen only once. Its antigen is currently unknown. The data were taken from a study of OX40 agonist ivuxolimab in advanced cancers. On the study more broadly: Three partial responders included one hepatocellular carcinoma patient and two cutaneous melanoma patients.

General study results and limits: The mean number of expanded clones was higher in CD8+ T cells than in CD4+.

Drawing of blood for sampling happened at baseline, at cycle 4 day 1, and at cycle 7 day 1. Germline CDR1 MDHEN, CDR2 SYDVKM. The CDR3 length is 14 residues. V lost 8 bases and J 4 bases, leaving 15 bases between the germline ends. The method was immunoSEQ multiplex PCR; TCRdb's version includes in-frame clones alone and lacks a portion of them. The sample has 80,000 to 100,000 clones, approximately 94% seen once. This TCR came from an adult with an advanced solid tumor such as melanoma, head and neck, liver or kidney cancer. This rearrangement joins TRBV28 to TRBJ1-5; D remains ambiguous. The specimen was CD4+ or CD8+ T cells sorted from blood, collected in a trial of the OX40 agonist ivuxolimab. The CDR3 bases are TGTGCCAGCCAATTACCGCAGCTTAATCAGCCCCAGCATTTT. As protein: CASQLPQLNQPQHF.